Below, 25 T cell receptor beta chains from the same sample are listed, as sequenced in a study of blood T cell repertoires in COVID-19. Using immunoSEQ multiplex PCR, the repertoire was profiled, and TCRdb retains in-frame clones only, with some absent. This sample carries over 110,000 clones, over 80% of them seen once, and the ten largest clones take about 11%. Specimen: PBMCs or T cells enriched from blood (not recorded which). These receptors all stem from a man aged 55 to 69 who had recovered from COVID-19.

The rearrangement uses TRBV6-2 or TRBV6-3 and TRBJ2-6; 7 bases align to TRBD2. CDR1 and CDR2 from the germline V gene are MNHEY and SVGEGT. Losses at the gene ends were 5 bases for V and 1 base for J; bases not matched to a gene: 2. The CDR3 has 15 residues. The CDR3 sequence is CASSDGGSGANVLTF. The DNA of the CDR3 is TGTGCCAGCAGTGACGGGGGGTCTGGGGCCAACGTCCTGACTTTC.

J is TRBJ1-4 and V is TRBV27, with 7 bases lining up with TRBD1. Germline CDR1 and CDR2: MNHEY and SMNVEV (reference sequence). The CDR3 is made up of 14 amino acids. V was clipped by 5 bases and J by 2 bases; unmatched bases: 2. The CDR3 loop is CASSNRGTNEKLFF. In nucleotides, the CDR3 is TGTGCCAGCAGTAACAGGGGCACTAATGAAAAACTGTTTTTT.

This clone appeared a few times. The CDR3: CASRFSGTEADTQYF. In nucleotides, the CDR3 is TGTGCCAGCAGGTTTAGCGGGACCGAGGCTGATACGCAGTATTTT. The chain links TRBV5-4 to TRBJ2-3, with 8 bases lining up with TRBD2. Germline V gene lookup returns CDR1 SGHNT and CDR2 YYREEE (reference sequence). CDR3 size: 15 residues. After removal of 5 bases from V and 6 bases from J, the junction contained 11 bases not matched to a gene. The entire variable domain, with the rest obtained from reference TRBV5-4 and TRBJ2-3, is as follows: ETGVTQSPTHLIKTRGQQVTLRCSSQSGHNTVSWYQQALGQGPQFIFQYYREEENGRGNFPPRFSGLQFPNYSSELNVNALELDDSALYLCASRFSGTEADTQYFGPGTRLTVL.

The chain uses TRBV11-2 and TRBJ2-1; 9 positions agree with TRBD1. The trim removed 1 base at V and 6 bases at J, leaving 4 bases unmatched. Germline CDR1 and CDR2: SGHAT and FQNNGV. The CDR3 spans 15 residues. In DNA, the CDR3 is TGTGCCAGCAGCTTAGGGACAGGGGTTCTCAATGAGCAGTTCTTC. Translated: CASSLGTGVLNEQFF.

This chain connects TRBV4-2 to TRBJ1-2; the match to TRBD1 covers 10 bases. J lost 0 bases, V lost 5 bases, and 3 bases had no gene match. The CDR3 length is 15 residues. Germline CDR1 is LGHNA and CDR2 is YNFKEQ. CDR3 sequence (DNA): TGTGCCAGCAGCAACGGACAGGGGGCTAACTATGGCTACACCTTC. Translated, it gives CASSNGQGANYGYTF.

This chain uses TRBV5-6 with TRBJ2-6; the match to TRBD1 covers 7 bases. V lost 4 bases, J lost 0 bases, and 4 bases stayed unmatched. This CDR3 comprises 16 residues. The germline CDR1 and CDR2 sequences are SGHDT and YYEEEE. The DNA for the CDR3 is TGTGCCAGCAGCAGGGGGACAGCCTCTGGGGCCAACGTCCTGACTTTC. It yields the protein CASSRGTASGANVLTF.

V usage is TRBV18 and J usage is TRBJ1-3, with TRBD1 identical over 10 bases. V shed 5 bases and J 0 bases; nucleotides not matched to a gene: 7. Germline V lookup: CDR1 KGHSH, CDR2 LQKENI. This CDR3 region has 17 residues. CDR3 in amino acids: CASSNMGQGNSGNTIYF. CDR3 in DNA: TGTGCCAGCTCAAACATGGGACAGGGGAACTCTGGAAACACCATATATTTT. Looking up the rest from reference TRBV18 and TRBJ1-3 gives the full variable domain: NAGVMQNPRHLVRRRGQEARLRCSPMKGHSHVYWYRQLPEEGLKFMVYLQKENIIDESGMPKERFSAEFPKEGPSILRIQQVVRGDSAAYFCASSNMGQGNSGNTIYFGEGSWLTVV.

This chain joins TRBV7-3 and TRBJ2-1, with 10 positions matching TRBD2. The germline gives CDR1 SGHTA, CDR2 FQGTGA. The CDR3 spans 17 residues. The junction had 13 bases not matched to a gene; V was cut back by 5 bases and J by 6 bases. The DNA for the CDR3 is TGTGCCAGCAGCCGGCTAGCGGGAGCGGCACCGGGCAATGAGCAGTTCTTC. Translating it yields CASSRLAGAAPGNEQFF.

This rearrangement joins TRBV7-8 to TRBJ2-3; D perhaps matches TRBD1 (5 bases). Germline V gives CDR1 SGHVS, CDR2 FQNEAQ. Trimming took 5 bases from V and 3 from J, leaving 18 bases between them. The CDR3 runs to 16 residues. CDR3 region: CASSPLGVVGTDTQYF. CDR3 nucleotide sequence: TGTGCCAGCAGCCCGTTAGGGGTCGTCGGTACAGATACGCAGTATTTT.

This clone has a handful of counts. The rearrangement joins TRBV2 to TRBJ1-1; D gene uncertain. Germline values: CDR1 SNHLY, CDR2 FYNNEI. Trimming took off 4 bases at V and 4 bases at J, with 13 bases between the two ends. This CDR3 has 14 residues. The CDR3 DNA is TGTGCCAGCAGTGTGAGGTCGACGGTCACTGAAGCTTTCTTT. Translated, it gives CASSVRSTVTEAFF.

The rearrangement links TRBV18 to TRBJ1-1, with a tentative D call TRBD1 (6 bases). V was trimmed by 6 bases and J by 7 bases, leaving 18 bases between them. CDR3 length: 14 residues. CDR1 and CDR2 (germline): KGHSH, LQKENI. The CDR3 spells CASSHREIDLEAFF. The CDR3 coding sequence is TGTGCCAGCTCGCACAGGGAAATAGACCTTGAAGCTTTCTTT.

The genes are TRBV15 and TRBJ2-2; perhaps TRBD2 as D (5 bases). V was trimmed by 0 bases and J by 6 bases, leaving 8 bases between them. Germline CDR1 and CDR2: LNHNV and YYDKDF (reference sequence). CDR3 length equals 14 residues. The CDR3 spells CATSRDPGAGELFF. The CDR3 coding sequence is TGTGCCACCAGCAGAGATCCCGGGGCCGGGGAGCTGTTTTTT.

This chain joins TRBV6-5 and TRBJ1-1; possible D gene TRBD1, 5 bases. The CDR3 runs 14 residues. The V end lost 4 bases, the J end lost 5 bases, and 14 bases lay between the germline ends. Germline V gene sequence: CDR1 MNHEY, CDR2 SVGAGI. The CDR3: CASSLDGGWTEAFF. CDR3 coding DNA: TGTGCCAGCAGTTTAGACGGGGGATGGACTGAAGCTTTCTTT.

This sequence joins TRBV5-4 and TRBJ2-2; 8 nucleotides match TRBD1. The CDR3 contains 15 residues. V trimming: 4 bases; J trimming: 1 base; junction bases outside the gene matches: 3. CDR1 is SGHNT and CDR2 is YYREEE in the germline V gene (reference sequence). This CDR3 is CASSQGTGNTGELFF. The CDR3 DNA follows: TGTGCCAGCAGCCAAGGGACAGGGAACACCGGGGAGCTGTTTTTT.

V and J are TRBV6-7 and TRBJ1-1; a weak D match, TRBD1 (5 bases). TRBV6-7 is labeled an ORF, and its function is uncertain. The CDR3 extends over 16 amino acids. V was cut by 0 bases and J by 0 bases, with 11 bases left in between. The DNA for the CDR3 is TGTGCCAGCAGTTACTCAGGGGAGGGGATGAACACTGAAGCTTTCTTT. Its protein product is CASSYSGEGMNTEAFF.

This sequence joins TRBV7-6 and TRBJ2-7; 8 bases align to TRBD2. The CDR3 loop spans 15 amino acids. Unmatched junction bases numbered 5, after V lost 4 bases and J lost 0 bases. The germline gives CDR1 SGHVS, CDR2 FNYEAQ. The CDR3 region is CASSSRGGSSYEQYF. CDR3 nucleotide sequence: TGTGCCAGCAGCTCCCGCGGGGGGAGCTCCTACGAGCAGTACTTC.

The V call is TRBV11-3, the J call TRBJ2-1, with TRBD2 matching 7 bases. Germline V gives CDR1 SGHNT, CDR2 YENEEA. With 1 base clipped from V and 8 bases from J, the junction kept 8 bases outside the gene matches. This CDR3 has 15 residues. The CDR3 reads CASSLGSGAGDEQFF. The CDR3 bases are TGTGCCAGCAGCTTAGGCAGCGGGGCGGGGGATGAGCAGTTCTTC.

The chain uses TRBV7-9 and TRBJ2-3; 10 bases align to TRBD2. The V segment lost 6 bases and the J segment 6 bases; nucleotides outside the gene matches: 15. Germline-derived CDR1 and CDR2 are SEHNR and FQNEAQ (reference sequence). This CDR3 is built from 17 residues. The CDR3 sequence is CASSRRRSLAGEDTQYF. The CDR3 nucleotides are TGTGCCAGCAGTCGACGGAGGAGTCTAGCGGGAGAGGATACGCAGTATTTT.

This clone has only one observation. The V gene is TRBV20-1, the J gene TRBJ2-7; a possible D gene is TRBD2 (5 bases). Trimming shortened V by 3 bases and J by 2 bases, and 11 bases separated the two germline ends. Germline V gene lookup returns CDR1 DFQATT and CDR2 SNEGSKA (reference sequence). The CDR3 has 13 amino acids. CDR3 amino acids: CSASPDSPYEQYF. CDR3 bases: TGCAGTGCTAGTCCGGACTCTCCCTACGAGCAGTACTTC.

The chain has TRBV7-6 and TRBJ2-2, with D possibly matching TRBD2 (6 bases). Germline CDR1 is SGHVS and CDR2 is FNYEAQ. V was pared by 1 base and J by 6 bases, with 12 bases between. The CDR3 spans 15 residues. CDR3 nucleotide sequence: TGTGCCAGCAGCTTAGACGGGACTGGCGCCGGGGAGCTGTTTTTT. It encodes CASSLDGTGAGELFF.

The rearrangement uses TRBV28 and TRBJ2-7; TRBD1 is a possible D gene (7 bases). V was clipped by 5 bases and J by 4 bases, with 15 bases between them. This CDR3 comprises 14 residues. Germline CDR1 reads MDHEN; CDR2 reads SYDVKM. The CDR3 nucleotides are TGTGCCAGCAGTGGGGGGACAGCTAGGTACGAGCAGTACTTC. It translates to CASSGGTARYEQYF.

The chain links TRBV5-1 to TRBJ1-3; D remains ambiguous. Germline values: CDR1 SGHRS, CDR2 YFSETQ. The CDR3 contains 14 residues. Trimming pared 4 bases from V and 0 bases from J, leaving 8 bases between. The CDR3 spells CASSLGGSGNTIYF. For the CDR3, the DNA is TGCGCCAGCAGCCTAGGAGGCTCTGGAAACACCATATATTTT.

The chain carries TRBV30 and TRBJ1-1; possibly TRBD1 for D (5 bases). Germline CDR1 reads GTSNPN; CDR2 reads SVGIG (reference sequence). Trimming stripped 4 bases from V and 2 bases from J, with 11 bases between. The CDR3 length is 13 residues. CDR3 nucleotides: TGTGCCTGGAAGGGGCGGAGCAACACTGAAGCTTTCTTT. Translation gives CAWKGRSNTEAFF.

This chain links TRBV9 with TRBJ1-5; 7 positions match TRBD1. V gave up 8 bases and J gave up 4 bases; unmatched junction bases: 9. This CDR3 has 14 amino acids. In germline, CDR1 is SGDLS, CDR2 YYNGEE. CDR3 nucleotide sequence: TGTGCCAGTATTGCGAAACAGGGGAATCAGCCCCAGCATTTT. It codes for CASIAKQGNQPQHF.

This chain links TRBV6-5 with TRBJ1-1; 7 positions agree with TRBD1. V shed 4 bases and J 7 bases; nucleotides not matched to a gene: 6. The CDR3 totals 13 residues. CDR1 and CDR2 (germline): MNHEY, SVGAGI. The CDR3 protein is CASSSQQGIEAFF. The CDR3 coding sequence is TGTGCCAGCAGTTCCCAACAGGGGATTGAAGCTTTCTTT.